This TCR beta chain was retrieved from a study of cytomegalovirus exposure and HLA in healthy donors. Overall study: Out of 180 million or so T cells, an earlier analysis found 117 million unique TCR beta sequences in total. Study results and limitations: TCR beta sequences reportedly predicted most subjects' HLA-A and HLA-B alleles accurately. Further analysis was carried out later, and it showed several of the most significant clusters appearing linked to common viral pathogens.

Donors were ostensibly healthy at sampling, although undocumented immune exposures were probable. A note on this clone: The antigen is undetermined.

The primer mix had 60 Vbeta and 13 Jbeta primers. The method was immunoSEQ multiplex PCR; TCRdb's version includes in-frame clones alone and lacks a portion of them. The sample has approximately 150,000 clones, roughly 80% seen once. Germline V gives CDR1 SGHRS, CDR2 YFSETQ. The CDR3 covers 18 residues. The junction had 10 bases not matched to a gene; V was cut back by 0 bases and J by 0 bases. Sequencing was done on a sample of PBMCs. The chain recombines TRBV5-1 with TRBJ1-1, with 8 bases fitting TRBD1. The clonotype originates from a woman aged 40-49 years in good health and CMV-seronegative. The CDR3: CASSLGQGARGVNTEAFF. In DNA form, the CDR3 reads TGCGCCAGCAGCTTGGGGCAGGGGGCGAGAGGAGTGAACACTGAAGCTTTCTTT.